One sample yielded the 18 T cell receptor beta chains listed below, sequenced in a study of CD8 T cells in Susac syndrome. It was with random hexamers that 0.5 to 1 ug RNA was reverse transcribed. One entry per CDR3 protein, called by TCRdb with MiXCR from the immunoSEQ multiplex PCR reads. Here the sample spans some 400,000 distinct CDR3 sequences, more than 70% being singletons. The sample was CD8+ T cells from PBMCs. These receptors originate from a human donor with multiple sclerosis.

V usage is TRBV4-1 and J usage is TRBJ2-1, with TRBD2 matching over 12 bases. V was clipped by 3 bases and J by 2 bases; unmatched bases: 8. The CDR3 is made up of 18 amino acids. The germline V gene has CDR1 MGHRA and CDR2 YSYEKL. CDR3 sequence (DNA): TGCGCCAGCAGCCAGCTAGCGGGGGGGCCGTACCCCTACAATGAGCAGTTCTTC. Its translation: CASSQLAGGPYPYNEQFF.

J is TRBJ1-1 and V is TRBV4-1, with D perhaps TRBD1 (5 bases). CDR3 size: 13 residues. Germline V gene lookup returns CDR1 MGHRA and CDR2 YSYEKL. With 4 bases removed from V and 3 bases from J, the gap between germline ends came to 9 bases. In nucleotides, the CDR3 is TGCGCCAGCAGCCGCAGGGTGGACACTGAAGCTTTCTTT. This gives the protein CASSRRVDTEAFF.

The genes are TRBV6-1 and TRBJ1-4, with D unclear. The length of the CDR3 is 16 residues. Germline V gives CDR1 MNHNS, CDR2 SASEGT. The germline V and J ends were trimmed by 7 bases and 1 base, with 16 bases remaining between them. The CDR3 is CASKGASELTNEKLFF. In nucleotides, the CDR3 is TGTGCCAGCAAGGGCGCCTCCGAATTAACTAATGAAAAACTGTTTTTT.

V gene TRBV3-1 combines with J gene TRBJ1-1; D remains ambiguous. CDR1 LGHDT and CDR2 YNNKEL come from the germline V gene (reference sequence). V was clipped by 4 bases and J by 5 bases, with 17 bases between them. The CDR3 sequence is 15 residues long. The CDR3 here is CASSRGFGPSTEAFF. The CDR3 DNA follows: TGTGCCAGCAGCCGCGGGTTCGGACCCTCAACTGAAGCTTTCTTT.

J is TRBJ1-1 and V is TRBV4-1; perhaps TRBD1 as D (5 bases). Between the trimmed V and J ends, which lost 3 bases and 7 bases, there was a span of 15 bases. Germline V CDR1 and CDR2: MGHRA, YSYEKL. There are 14 residues in the CDR3. CDR3 in amino acids: CASSHPPLRGEAFF. The CDR3 coding sequence is TGCGCCAGCAGCCATCCCCCTTTAAGGGGTGAAGCTTTCTTT.

The chain combines TRBV5-4 with TRBJ1-4; D uncertain. The CDR3 covers 13 residues. The germline gives CDR1 SGHNT, CDR2 YYREEE (reference sequence). Trimming cost V 0 bases and J 5 bases, with 5 bases left between them. The CDR3 sequence is CASSLAPNEKLFF. In DNA form, the CDR3 reads TGTGCCAGCAGCTTGGCCCCAAATGAAAAACTGTTTTTT.

The genes are TRBV7-8 and TRBJ2-2, with TRBD2 matching over 8 bases. Germline CDR1 reads SGHVS; CDR2 reads FQNEAQ. The CDR3 extends over 18 amino acids. The V gene end was trimmed by 4 bases and the J gene end by 5 bases; junction bases not matched to a gene: 15. The CDR3 protein is CASSSEGPGLVGTGELFF. The CDR3 bases are TGTGCCAGCAGCTCAGAGGGGCCGGGACTAGTGGGGACCGGGGAGCTGTTTTTT.

This clonotype was seen a handful of times. The V call is TRBV6-1, the J call TRBJ1-1; TRBD1 is a possible D gene (5 bases). Germline CDR1 and CDR2: MNHNS and SASEGT. CDR3 length: 13 amino acids. The germline V and J ends were trimmed by 8 bases and 4 bases, with 14 bases remaining between them. The CDR3 loop is CASGTGVGTEAFF. Here the CDR3 DNA reads TGTGCCAGCGGAACAGGCGTGGGCACTGAAGCTTTCTTT.

In its sample, this clonotype was seen once. The chain carries TRBV28 and TRBJ2-1; no definite D call. V dropped 3 bases and J dropped 5 bases, with 14 bases sitting between them. The length of the CDR3 is 15 residues. Germline-derived CDR1 and CDR2 are MDHEN and SYDVKM. The CDR3 here is CASSFLGLAHNEQFF. CDR3 nucleotide sequence: TGTGCCAGCAGTTTTTTGGGTCTTGCGCACAATGAGCAGTTCTTC.

CDR3 bases: TGTGCCAGCAGCCATTCCAGTGGTAGCGGTAGCACAGATACGCAGTATTTT. Translating gives CASSHSSGSGSTDTQYF. This rearrangement joins TRBV3-1 to TRBJ2-3, with a weak D call TRBD2 (6 bases). The CDR3 loop spans 17 amino acids. Per the germline V gene, CDR1 is LGHDT and CDR2 is YNNKEL (reference sequence). V shed 3 bases and J shed 0 bases, with 16 bases lying between them.

The sample holds a few counts of this clonotype. The genes are TRBV7-9 and TRBJ1-5, with 8 nucleotides matching TRBD1. Germline V gene sequence: CDR1 SEHNR, CDR2 FQNEAQ (reference sequence). The CDR3 extends over 14 amino acids. J gave up 2 bases and V 6 bases, and 3 bases lay outside the gene matches. The CDR3 sequence: CASSGGQGNQPQHF. The CDR3 coding sequence is TGTGCCAGCAGTGGGGGACAGGGCAATCAGCCCCAGCATTTT.

CDR3 in DNA: TGTGCCAGCAGCTTAGCCGGACAGGAAGACGAGCAGTACTTC. Its translation: CASSLAGQEDEQYF. V and J are TRBV7-2 and TRBJ2-7; TRBD1 matches 7 bases. CDR1 and CDR2 (germline): SGHTA, FQGNSA. V dropped 0 bases and J dropped 5; count of bases not matched to a gene: 4. CDR3 length: 14 amino acids.

The chain carries TRBV10-3 and TRBJ2-7; maybe TRBD1 (5 bases). The ends were cut back, 2 bases at V and 3 bases at J, with 11 bases in the middle. The CDR3 is made up of 14 amino acids. Per the germline V gene, CDR1 is ENHRY and CDR2 is SYGVKD. The CDR3, as DNA: TGTGCCATCAGTGAGACAGGAAATAACTACGAGCAGTACTTC. Protein product: CAISETGNNYEQYF.

V is TRBV19 and J is TRBJ1-1; D is possibly TRBD1 (6 bases). V was pared by 11 bases and J by 0 bases, with 16 bases between. CDR3 size: 14 residues. CDR1 is LNHDA and CDR2 is SQIVND in the germline V gene (reference sequence). Here the CDR3 reads CASLPRDMNTEAFF. CDR3 in DNA: TGTGCCTCCTTACCCCGGGACATGAACACTGAAGCTTTCTTT.

The rearrangement uses TRBV5-1 and TRBJ1-6; no reliable D call. The germline gives CDR1 SGHRS, CDR2 YFSETQ. Trimming took off 4 bases at V and 9 bases at J, with 8 bases between the two ends. CDR3 length: 12 residues. CDR3: CASSPTGSPLHF. DNA for the CDR3: TGCGCCAGCAGCCCCACCGGTTCACCCCTCCACTTT.

This clonotype was detected a few times. The chain joins TRBV7-8 to TRBJ1-5; D unresolved. Trimming removed 9 bases at V and 2 bases at J, with 11 bases between. This CDR3 contains 13 residues. Germline V CDR1 and CDR2: SGHVS, FQNEAQ. CDR3 loop: CASSPAGNQPQHF. The CDR3 nucleotides read TGTGCCAGTAGCCCTGCTGGCAATCAGCCCCAGCATTTT.

The chain couples TRBV4-2 to TRBJ1-4; 7 nucleotides align to TRBD1. The CDR3 extends over 16 amino acids. With V trimmed by 5 bases and J by 1 base, 7 bases remained unmatched. CDR1 and CDR2 from the germline V gene are LGHNA and YNFKEQ. In nucleotides, the CDR3 is TGTGCCAGCAGCGAGGGATGGGACAGAACTAATGAAAAACTGTTTTTT. It translates to CASSEGWDRTNEKLFF.

The chain carries TRBV9 and TRBJ1-2; a possible D gene is TRBD1 (6 bases). Germline V CDR1 and CDR2: SGDLS, YYNGEE. This CDR3 spans 16 amino acids. Trimming removed 0 bases at V and 0 bases at J, with 12 bases between. CDR3 DNA sequence: TGTGCCAGCAGCGTAGATCAGGGGAGAGCTAACTATGGCTACACCTTC. This encodes CASSVDQGRANYGYTF.